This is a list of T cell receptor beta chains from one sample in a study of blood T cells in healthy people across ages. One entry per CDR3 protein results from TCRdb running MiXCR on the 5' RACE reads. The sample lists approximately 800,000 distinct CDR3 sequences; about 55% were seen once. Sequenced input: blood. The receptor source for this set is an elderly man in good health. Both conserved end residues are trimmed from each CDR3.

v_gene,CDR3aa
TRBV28,ASSSSGKPYNEQF
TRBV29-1,SVLDRGPRYAY
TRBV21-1,ASSSSPGQGDMSYEQY
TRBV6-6,ASSYSGGRVYEQY
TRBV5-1,ASSLGGGRRGANVLT
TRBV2,ASSDGRARNEQF
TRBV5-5,ASSLSPGQGGNTGELF
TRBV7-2,ASSLTGAEQF
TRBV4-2,ASSQYFGLNTEAF
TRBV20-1,SARDGKRVTGELF
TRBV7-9,ASRSTGTGAETQY
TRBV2,ASSTGRGLSYEQY
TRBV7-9,ASSFGETSGYEQY
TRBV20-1,SARETSGVGEQF
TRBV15,ATSRGGAGADTQY
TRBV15,ATSRDVETGALSYEQY
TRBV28,ASRSGAGVYEQY
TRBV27,ASSLGGGSRRRRYNEQF
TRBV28,ASSLAYTGGRGYT
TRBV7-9,ASSSSNEKLF
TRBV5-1,ASSLVDRSYEQY
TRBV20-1,SAATSGSSYNEQF
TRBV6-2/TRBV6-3,ASIGGGRGSVSYEQY
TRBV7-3,ASSIYSTDTQY
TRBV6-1,ASSAPDRGYGYT
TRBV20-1,SASGSGSGIPEQF
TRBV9,ASSTGDKFYEQY
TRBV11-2,ASSAHTRGEQY
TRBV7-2,ASGLALQGTEQY
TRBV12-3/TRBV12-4,ASHPGTAFVLT
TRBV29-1,SVRDRGPHEQY